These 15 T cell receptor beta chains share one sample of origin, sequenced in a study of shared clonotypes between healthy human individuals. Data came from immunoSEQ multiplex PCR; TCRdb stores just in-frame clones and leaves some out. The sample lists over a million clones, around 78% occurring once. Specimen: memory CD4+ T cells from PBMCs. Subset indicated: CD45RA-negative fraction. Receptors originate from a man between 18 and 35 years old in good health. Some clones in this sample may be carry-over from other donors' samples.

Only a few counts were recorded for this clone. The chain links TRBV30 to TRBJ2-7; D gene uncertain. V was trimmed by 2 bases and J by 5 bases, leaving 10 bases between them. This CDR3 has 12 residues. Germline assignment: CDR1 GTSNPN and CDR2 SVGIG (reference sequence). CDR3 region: CAWSPTDDEQYF. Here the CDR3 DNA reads TGTGCCTGGAGTCCCACAGACGACGAGCAGTACTTC.

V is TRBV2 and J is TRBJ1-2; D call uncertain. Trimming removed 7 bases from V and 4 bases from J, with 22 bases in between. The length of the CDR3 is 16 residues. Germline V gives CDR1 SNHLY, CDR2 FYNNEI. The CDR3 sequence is CASTSPRREPTYGYTF. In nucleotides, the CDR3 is TGTGCCAGCACCTCACCCCGGAGGGAGCCCACCTATGGCTACACCTTC.

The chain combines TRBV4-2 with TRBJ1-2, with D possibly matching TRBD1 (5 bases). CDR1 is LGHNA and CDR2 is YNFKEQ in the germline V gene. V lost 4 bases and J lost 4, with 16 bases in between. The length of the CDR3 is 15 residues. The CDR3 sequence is CASSPSGAESYGYTF. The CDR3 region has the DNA TGTGCCAGCAGCCCATCCGGGGCCGAGTCCTATGGCTACACCTTC.

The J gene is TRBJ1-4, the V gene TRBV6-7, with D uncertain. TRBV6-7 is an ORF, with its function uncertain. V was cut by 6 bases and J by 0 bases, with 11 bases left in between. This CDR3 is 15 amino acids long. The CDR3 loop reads CASSPASATNEKLFF. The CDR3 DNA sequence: TGTGCCAGCAGCCCAGCGAGTGCAACTAATGAAAAACTGTTTTTT.

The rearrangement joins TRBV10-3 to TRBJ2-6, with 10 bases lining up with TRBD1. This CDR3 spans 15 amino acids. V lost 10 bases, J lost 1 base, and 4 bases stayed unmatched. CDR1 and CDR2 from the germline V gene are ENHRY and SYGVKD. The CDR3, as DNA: TGTGCCACTGGGACAGGGGATTCTGGGGCCAACGTCCTGACTTTC. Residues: CATGTGDSGANVLTF.

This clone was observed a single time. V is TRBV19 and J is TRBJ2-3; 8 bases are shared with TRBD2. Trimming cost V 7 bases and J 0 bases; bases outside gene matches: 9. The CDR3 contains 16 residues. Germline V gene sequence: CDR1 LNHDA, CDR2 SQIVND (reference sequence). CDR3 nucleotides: TGTGCCAGTATGGCTAGCGGGTTTACTAGCACAGATACGCAGTATTTT. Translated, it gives CASMASGFTSTDTQYF.

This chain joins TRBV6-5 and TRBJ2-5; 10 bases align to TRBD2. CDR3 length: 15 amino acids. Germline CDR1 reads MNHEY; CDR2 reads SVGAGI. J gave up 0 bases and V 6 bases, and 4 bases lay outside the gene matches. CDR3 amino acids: CASRRTSGYQETQYF. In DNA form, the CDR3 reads TGTGCCAGCAGGCGGACTAGCGGTTACCAAGAGACCCAGTACTTC.

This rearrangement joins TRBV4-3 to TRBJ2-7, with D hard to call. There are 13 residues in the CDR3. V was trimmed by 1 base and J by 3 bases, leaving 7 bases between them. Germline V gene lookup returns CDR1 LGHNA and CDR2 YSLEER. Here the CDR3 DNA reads TGCGCCAGCAGCCAAGCACGTTACTACGAGCAGTACTTC. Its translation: CASSQARYYEQYF.

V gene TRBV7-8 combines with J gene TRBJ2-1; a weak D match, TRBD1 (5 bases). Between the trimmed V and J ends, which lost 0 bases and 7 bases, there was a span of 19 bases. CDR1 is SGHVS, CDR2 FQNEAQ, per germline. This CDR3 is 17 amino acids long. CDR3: CASSLAGGPGYRNEQFF. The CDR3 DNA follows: TGTGCCAGCAGCTTAGCCGGCGGTCCAGGGTACAGGAATGAGCAGTTCTTC.

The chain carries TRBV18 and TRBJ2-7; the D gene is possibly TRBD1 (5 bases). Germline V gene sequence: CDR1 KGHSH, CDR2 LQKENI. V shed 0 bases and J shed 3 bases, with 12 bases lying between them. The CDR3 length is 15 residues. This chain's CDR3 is CASSPPSQGFYEQYF. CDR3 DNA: TGTGCCAGCTCACCACCGTCCCAGGGATTCTACGAGCAGTACTTC.

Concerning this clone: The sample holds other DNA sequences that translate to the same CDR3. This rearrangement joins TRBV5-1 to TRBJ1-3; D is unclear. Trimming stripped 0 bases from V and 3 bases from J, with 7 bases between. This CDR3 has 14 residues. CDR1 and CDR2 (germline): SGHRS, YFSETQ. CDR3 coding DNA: TGCGCCAGCAGCTTGGGTGGGGATGGAAACACCATATATTTT. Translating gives CASSLGGDGNTIYF. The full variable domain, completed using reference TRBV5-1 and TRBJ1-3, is KAGVTQTPRYLIKTRGQQVTLSCSPISGHRSVSWYQQTPGQGLQFLFEYFSETQRNKGNFPGRFSGRQFSNSRSEMNVSTLELGDSALYLCASSLGGDGNTIYFGEGSWLTVV.

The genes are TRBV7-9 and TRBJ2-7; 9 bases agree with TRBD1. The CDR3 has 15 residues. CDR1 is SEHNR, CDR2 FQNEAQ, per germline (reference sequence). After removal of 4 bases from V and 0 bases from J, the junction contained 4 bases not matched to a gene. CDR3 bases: TGTGCCAGCAGCTCACCGACAGGGGGCTCCTACGAGCAGTACTTC. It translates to CASSSPTGGSYEQYF.

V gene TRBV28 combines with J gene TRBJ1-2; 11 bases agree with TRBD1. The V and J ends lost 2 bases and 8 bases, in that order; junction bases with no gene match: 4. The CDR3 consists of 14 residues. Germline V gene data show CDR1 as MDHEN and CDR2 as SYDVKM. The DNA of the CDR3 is TGTGCCAGCAGTTTAGGGGGACAGGGGGAAGGCTACACCTTC. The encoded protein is CASSLGGQGEGYTF.

CDR3 amino acids: CSVGQGIATEAFF. DNA for the CDR3: TGCAGCGTGGGACAGGGTATTGCCACTGAAGCTTTCTTT. The rearrangement uses TRBV29-1 and TRBJ1-1; 9 bases map to TRBD1. Losses at the gene ends were 6 bases for V and 4 bases for J; bases not matched to a gene: 6. CDR3 length: 13 residues. Germline V gene lookup returns CDR1 SQVTM and CDR2 ANQGSEA.

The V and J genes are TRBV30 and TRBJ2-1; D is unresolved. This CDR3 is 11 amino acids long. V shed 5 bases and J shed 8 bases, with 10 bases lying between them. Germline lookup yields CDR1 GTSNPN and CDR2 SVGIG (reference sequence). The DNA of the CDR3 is TGTGCCTGGTCCCTTAGGTATGAGCAGTTCTTC. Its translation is CAWSLRYEQFF.